This record looks at one T cell receptor (beta chain) sequence and its context. What it recognizes is unknown. Using immunoSEQ multiplex PCR, the repertoire was profiled, and TCRdb retains in-frame clones only, with some absent. The data hold 90,000 to 120,000 clones, with less than 95% observed a single time. This CDR3 region has 14 residues. V was clipped by 0 bases and J by 5 bases, with 12 bases between them. Germline lookup yields CDR1 SGDLS and CDR2 YYNGEE. This specimen comes from a study of siplizumab effects on memory and regulatory T cells. The study, taken as a whole, reports: Among sequences traceable to unstimulated CD4+ memory cells, alloreactive ones were significantly reduced by siplizumab. Naive T cells apparently outstripped memory cells in diversity and seemed major alloresponse contributors. Under siplizumab, an average approximately 69% of mappable alloreactive CD4+ clones were Treg-derived, compared with over 25% in controls.

The sequenced sample was Tregs sorted from blood. The sequence derives from a human donor in good health. The J gene is TRBJ2-7, the V gene TRBV9; no clear D gene. Written as DNA, the CDR3 is TGTGCCAGCAGCGTAGTCAGCACATCAGACGAGCAGTACTTC. It specifies CASSVVSTSDEQYF.